The rows below give T cell receptor beta chains drawn from one sample of a study of T-cell memory formation after mild COVID-19. TCRdb re-derived calls from the 5' RACE reads in MiXCR, one entry per CDR3 protein. The table includes some 300,000 distinct CDR3 sequences, approximately 22% detected once. Source material: PBMCs or a T cell subset sorted from them (not recorded which). The receptors come from a man younger than 35 who had mild COVID-19 (a few samples of this study predate the infection). Cell type and time point are not known. CDR3s include the opening cysteine and the closing phenylalanine or tryptophan. Rows may omit the clone size; those that give it use once, few, many or a size class.

size: NA; V: TRBV5-1; CDR3: CASRKGYYGYTF
size: NA; V: TRBV5-1; CDR3: CASAGGSQETQYF
size: few; V: TRBV24-1; CDR3: CATSDPGNGGRYF
size: few; V: TRBV9; CDR3: CASSGQTDTQYF
size: NA; V: TRBV6-5; CDR3: CASSTRTGGSYEQYF
size: few; V: TRBV5-6; CDR3: CASFWQGADYGYTF
size: few; V: TRBV7-3; CDR3: CASSLPLAGELFF
size: NA; V: TRBV6-2/TRBV6-3; CDR3: CASTDSFLSNQPQHF
size: few; V: TRBV4-3; CDR3: CASSQGGTGPTDTQYF
size: NA; V: TRBV4-2; CDR3: CASSQEPGDYYGYTF
size: NA; V: TRBV12-3/TRBV12-4; CDR3: CASSASGPGELFF
size: few; V: TRBV12-3/TRBV12-4; CDR3: CASSLYGHTDTQYF
size: NA; V: TRBV28; CDR3: CASSSYPDTQYF
size: NA; V: TRBV7-2; CDR3: CASAGVYGYTF
size: NA; V: TRBV7-9; CDR3: CASSFEGALSGELFF
size: few; V: TRBV5-1; CDR3: CASSLLEEGKSGYTF
size: few; V: TRBV5-1; CDR3: CASSYTGDYEQYF
size: few; V: TRBV6-2/TRBV6-3; CDR3: CASSRELTSPAQYF
size: few; V: TRBV5-1; CDR3: CASSTDREQYF
size: few; V: TRBV20-1; CDR3: CSAVRQGDGQPQHF
size: few; V: TRBV4-1; CDR3: CASSQRSGANTEAFF
size: NA; V: TRBV6-2/TRBV6-3; CDR3: CASSYSDSYNEQFF
size: few; V: TRBV7-9; CDR3: CASSVGQGADIQYF
size: few; V: TRBV20-1; CDR3: CSARGDNGQYF
size: once; V: TRBV12-3/TRBV12-4; CDR3: CASGRGLYQETQYF
size: few; V: TRBV5-1; CDR3: CASSLARVGPQGGTGELFF
size: few; V: TRBV7-2; CDR3: CASSTGTSGDTDTQYF
size: NA; V: TRBV6-6; CDR3: CASSLTGGGSNQPQHF
size: few; V: TRBV5-1; CDR3: CASSMLGEETQYF
size: many; V: TRBV7-2; CDR3: CASSLQGARETQYF
size: NA; V: TRBV9; CDR3: CASSVEMGTGELFF
size: NA; V: TRBV29-1; CDR3: CSEMTGETEAFF
size: many; V: TRBV4-1; CDR3: CASTANRGLDTEAFF
size: many; V: TRBV12-3/TRBV12-4; CDR3: CASSLLGGSSYEQYF
size: few; V: TRBV4-1; CDR3: CASSQDGTGAVNQPQHF
size: NA; V: TRBV9; CDR3: CASSEWDTSTDTQYF
size: many; V: TRBV6-1; CDR3: CASSEALETQYF
size: NA; V: TRBV6-5; CDR3: CASSYVRTLGTEAFF
size: NA; V: TRBV5-1; CDR3: CASSLEARMNTEAFF
size: many; V: TRBV2; CDR3: CASSAYQETQYF
size: few; V: TRBV7-2; CDR3: CASSLARDTGYGYTF
size: few; V: TRBV7-6; CDR3: CASSLRSGGHGYTF
size: NA; V: TRBV18; CDR3: CASSLGQGGRTTEAFF
size: NA; V: TRBV7-2; CDR3: CASSLATVQPQHF
size: NA; V: TRBV7-9; CDR3: CASSATSGQGSLNSPLHF
size: NA; V: TRBV20-1; CDR3: CSARAMETQYF
size: NA; V: TRBV5-5; CDR3: CAGDRSSYEQYF
size: NA; V: TRBV20-1; CDR3: CSARDRGYGYEQYF
size: few; V: TRBV6-5; CDR3: CASSAYLGGMNTEAFF
size: few; V: TRBV28; CDR3: CASRLGQGNTGELFF
size: NA; V: TRBV11-2; CDR3: CASSFLAGDTYEQYF
size: NA; V: TRBV27; CDR3: CASSTDRVIGELFF
size: NA; V: TRBV6-6; CDR3: CASNPRQHMAGELFF
size: many; V: TRBV3-1; CDR3: CASSQGTRDRPQHF
size: few; V: TRBV4-2; CDR3: CASSMRGGTSTDTQYF
size: few; V: TRBV4-1; CDR3: CASSYTGGREKLFF
size: NA; V: TRBV9; CDR3: CASSVEGGSNQPQHF
size: few; V: TRBV7-3; CDR3: CASSLIQDTEAFF
size: NA; V: TRBV15; CDR3: CATSRERARYEQYF